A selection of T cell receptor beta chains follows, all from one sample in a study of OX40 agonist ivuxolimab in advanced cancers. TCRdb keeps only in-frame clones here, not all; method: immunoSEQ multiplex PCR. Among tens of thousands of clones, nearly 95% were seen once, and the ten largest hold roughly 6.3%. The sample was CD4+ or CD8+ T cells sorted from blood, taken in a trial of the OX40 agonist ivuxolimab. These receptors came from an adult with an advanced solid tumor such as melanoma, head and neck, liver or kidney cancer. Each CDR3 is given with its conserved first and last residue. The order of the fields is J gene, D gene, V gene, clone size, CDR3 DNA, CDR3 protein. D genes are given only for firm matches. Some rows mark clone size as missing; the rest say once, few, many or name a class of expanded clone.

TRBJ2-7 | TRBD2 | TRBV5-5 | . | TGTGCCAGCAGCTCAACGCGACTAGCGGGGACCTACGAGCAGTACTTC | CASSSTRLAGTYEQYF
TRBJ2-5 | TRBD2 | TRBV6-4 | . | TGTGCCAGCAGTGACTCGACGGGGGGCCAAGAGACCCAGTACTTC | CASSDSTGGQETQYF
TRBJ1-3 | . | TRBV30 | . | TGTGCCTGGAGTGCGCAGGAAAACACCATATATTTT | CAWSAQENTIYF
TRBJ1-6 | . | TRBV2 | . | TGTGCCAGCAGTGAGGGCAGCCGCCTCCACTTT | CASSEGSRLHF
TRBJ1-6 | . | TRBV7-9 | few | TGTGCCAGCAGCCTGGACAGTCGGTCCTCACCCCTCCACTTT | CASSLDSRSSPLHF
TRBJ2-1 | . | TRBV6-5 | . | TGTGCCAGCAGTTACTCAGGGAGCTCCTACAATGAGCAGTTCTTC | CASSYSGSSYNEQFF
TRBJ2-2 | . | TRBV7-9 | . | TGTGCCAGCAGCGCCCAGGGGGGCCTATGGCCCGGGGAGCTGTTTTTT | CASSAQGGLWPGELFF
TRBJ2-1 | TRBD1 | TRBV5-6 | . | TGTGCCAGCAGCTTGGGGGTGGGACAGCTTTACAATGAGCAGTTCTTC | CASSLGVGQLYNEQFF
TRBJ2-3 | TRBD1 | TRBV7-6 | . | TGTGCCAGCAGCTCGATTAGGGGGGACAGGGGGCGTTCAGATACGCAGTATTTT | CASSSIRGDRGRSDTQYF
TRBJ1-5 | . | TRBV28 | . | TGTGCCAGCAGGGGACGCAATCAGCCCCAGCATTTT | CASRGRNQPQHF
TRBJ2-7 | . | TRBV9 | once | TGTGCCAGCAGCTCCCGGGGGGCTTCAGAAGAGCAGTACTTC | CASSSRGASEEQYF
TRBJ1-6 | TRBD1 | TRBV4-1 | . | TGCGCCAGCAGCCAAGGGACAGGGGGTCTTAATTCACCCCTCCACTTT | CASSQGTGGLNSPLHF
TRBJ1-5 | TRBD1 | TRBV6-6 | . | TGTGCCAGCAGCGGACAGGGGGCTAGCCAGCCCCAGCATTTT | CASSGQGASQPQHF
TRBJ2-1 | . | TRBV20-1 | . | TGCAGCCGGGGGAAAGACAATGAGCAGTTCTTC | CSRGKDNEQFF
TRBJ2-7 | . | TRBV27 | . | TGTGCCAGCAGTACCACGTCGAAAGAGGGGGAGCAGTACTTC | CASSTTSKEGEQYF
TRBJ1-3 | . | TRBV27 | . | TGTGCCAGCAGTTGGCGGCCGGGGGTGGACACCATATATTTT | CASSWRPGVDTIYF
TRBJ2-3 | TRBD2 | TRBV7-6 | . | TGTGCCAGCAGCCGACTAGCGGGGGGCCGGGATACGCAGTATTTT | CASSRLAGGRDTQYF
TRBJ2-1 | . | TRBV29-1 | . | TGCAGCGTTGAGGGAGGGGGCCTGAGTGAGCAGTTCTTC | CSVEGGGLSEQFF
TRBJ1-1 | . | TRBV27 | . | TGTGCCAGCAGTACCAACAGGGTGATGAACACTGAAGCTTTCTTT | CASSTNRVMNTEAFF
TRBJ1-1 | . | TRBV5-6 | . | TGTGCCAGCAGCTTGCCCGGAGGTACTGAAGCTTTCTTT | CASSLPGGTEAFF
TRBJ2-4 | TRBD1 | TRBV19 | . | TGTGCCAGTAGGACCAAAGAGGGACAGGGTGGAAACATTCAGTACTTC | CASRTKEGQGGNIQYF
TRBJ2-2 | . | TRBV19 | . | TGTGCCAGTAGTATCGACTATCATCCTGGGGAGCTGTTTTTT | CASSIDYHPGELFF
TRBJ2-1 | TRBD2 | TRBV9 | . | TGTGCCAGCAGCCCCACTAGCGGGGGGGCCTATGAGCAGTTCTTC | CASSPTSGGAYEQFF